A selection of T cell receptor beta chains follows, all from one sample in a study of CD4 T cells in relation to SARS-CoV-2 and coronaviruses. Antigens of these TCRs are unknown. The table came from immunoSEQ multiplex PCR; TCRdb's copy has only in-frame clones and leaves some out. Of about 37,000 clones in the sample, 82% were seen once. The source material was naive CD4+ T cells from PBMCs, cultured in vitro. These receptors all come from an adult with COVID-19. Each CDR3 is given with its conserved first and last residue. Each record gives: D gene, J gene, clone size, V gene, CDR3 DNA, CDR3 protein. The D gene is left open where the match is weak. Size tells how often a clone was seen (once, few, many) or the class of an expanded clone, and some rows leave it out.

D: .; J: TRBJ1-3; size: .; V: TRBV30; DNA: TGTGCCTGGAGTGTACGAAGGAGCTCTGGAAACACCATATATTTT; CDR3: CAWSVRRSSGNTIYF
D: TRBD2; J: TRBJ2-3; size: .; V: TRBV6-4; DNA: TGTGCCAGCAGTGACGGGACTAGCGGCACAGATACGCAGTATTTT; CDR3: CASSDGTSGTDTQYF
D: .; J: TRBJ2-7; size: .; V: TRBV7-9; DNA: TGTGCCAGCAGCTTATCCCTAGCTGGTGAGCAGTACTTC; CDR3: CASSLSLAGEQYF
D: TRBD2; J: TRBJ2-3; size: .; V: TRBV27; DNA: TGTGCCAGCAGCTCCCTAGCGGGAGGGAGGACAGATACGCAGTATTTT; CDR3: CASSSLAGGRTDTQYF
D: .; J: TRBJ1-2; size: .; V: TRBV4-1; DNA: TGCGCCAGCAGCCAATCCGATATGGATGACTATGGCTACACCTTC; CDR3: CASSQSDMDDYGYTF
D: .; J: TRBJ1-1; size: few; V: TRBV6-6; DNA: TGTGCCAGCAGTTCTCTCCAGGACTTGGCGGCGGAAGCTTTCTTT; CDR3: CASSSLQDLAAEAFF
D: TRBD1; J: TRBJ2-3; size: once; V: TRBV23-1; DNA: TGCGCCAGCAGTCAGCTTCCAGGGACAGGGGGGACAGATACGCAGTATTTT; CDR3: CASSQLPGTGGTDTQYF
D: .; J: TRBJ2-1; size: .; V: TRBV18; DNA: TGTGCCAGCTCTTCTAGTGTTAATGAGCAGTTCTTC; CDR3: CASSSSVNEQFF
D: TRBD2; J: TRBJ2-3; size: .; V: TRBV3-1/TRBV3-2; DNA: TGTGCCAGCAGCAAGGGACTAGATGGGACAGATACGCAGTATTTT; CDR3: CASSKGLDGTDTQYF
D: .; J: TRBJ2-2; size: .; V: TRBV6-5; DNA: TGTGCCAGCAGTTACGGAGCAGGCCTGAACACCGGGGAGCTGTTTTTT; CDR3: CASSYGAGLNTGELFF
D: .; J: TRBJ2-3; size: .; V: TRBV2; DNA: TGTGCCAGCAGTGTGTCAGGTGGCATGTCCACAGATACGCAGTATTTT; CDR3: CASSVSGGMSTDTQYF
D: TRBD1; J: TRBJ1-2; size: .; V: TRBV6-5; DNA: TGTGCCAGCAGATCTCTAGGGACAGCATATGGCTACACCTTC; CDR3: CASRSLGTAYGYTF
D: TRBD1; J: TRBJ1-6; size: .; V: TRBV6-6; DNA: TGTGCCAGCAGTTACACGACAGGGGAGGTTTCACCCCTCCACTTT; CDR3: CASSYTTGEVSPLHF
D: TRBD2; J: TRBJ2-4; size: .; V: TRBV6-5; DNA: TGTGCCAGCAGTCCTTCTGGGACTAGCGGGACACAGTACTTC; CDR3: CASSPSGTSGTQYF
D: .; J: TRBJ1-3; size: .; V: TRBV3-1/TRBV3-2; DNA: TGTGCCAGCAGCCCCAGGGGTTATGGAAACACCATATATTTT; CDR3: CASSPRGYGNTIYF
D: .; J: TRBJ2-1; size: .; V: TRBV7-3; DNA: TGTGCCAGCAGCTTAACCGGGGGAAAGCCTACGAATGAGCAGTTCTTC; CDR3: CASSLTGGKPTNEQFF
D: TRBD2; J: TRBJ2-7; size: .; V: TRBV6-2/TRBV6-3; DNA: TGTGCCAGCAGTTACTCCCGACTAGCGGGACGCAACGCCGTCGATTCCTACGAGCAGTACTTC; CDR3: CASSYSRLAGRNAVDSYEQYF
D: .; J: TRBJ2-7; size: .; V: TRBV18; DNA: TGTGCCAGCTCACCACTAGCCGGGGACGACGAGCAGTACTTC; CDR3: CASSPLAGDDEQYF
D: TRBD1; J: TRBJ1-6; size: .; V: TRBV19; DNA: TGTGCCAGTAGTTCTAGACAGGGGGTCGGGACACCCCTCCACTTT; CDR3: CASSSRQGVGTPLHF
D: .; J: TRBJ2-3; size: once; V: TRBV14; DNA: TGTGCCAGCAGCAAAACCCAACTTAGACTAGACACTAGCACAGATACGCAGTATTTT; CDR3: CASSKTQLRLDTSTDTQYF
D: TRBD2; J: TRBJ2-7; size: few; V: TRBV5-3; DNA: TGTGCCAGAAGCTTGGGTACCGAACTGGGGACTAGCGCAGCCTACGAGCAGTACTTC; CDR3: CARSLGTELGTSAAYEQYF
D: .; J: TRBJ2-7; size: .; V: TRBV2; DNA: TGTGCCAGCTCGTTGGCCTCCTACGAGCAGTACTTC; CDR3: CASSLASYEQYF
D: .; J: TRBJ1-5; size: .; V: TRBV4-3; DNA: TGCGCCAGCAGCCAAAAGGCCGGGGATCAGCCCCAGCATTTT; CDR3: CASSQKAGDQPQHF
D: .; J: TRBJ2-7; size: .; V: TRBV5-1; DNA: TGCGCCAGCAGCTTTTCTACCAACCCGGGACATAACTCCTACGAGCAGTACTTC; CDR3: CASSFSTNPGHNSYEQYF
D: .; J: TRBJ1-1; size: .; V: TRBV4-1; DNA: TGCGCCAGCAGCCAATGGTCTGGGGCCCCTAACACTGAAGCTTTCTTT; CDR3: CASSQWSGAPNTEAFF
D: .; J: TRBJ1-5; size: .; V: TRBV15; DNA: TGTGCCACCAGCACAGGTGGACGGCTAGCATCTCGGCCCCAGCATTTT; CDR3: CATSTGGRLASRPQHF
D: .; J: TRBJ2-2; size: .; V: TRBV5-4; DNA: TGTGCCAGCAGCTTCGGGAGTGGGACCGGGGAGCTGTTTTTT; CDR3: CASSFGSGTGELFF